The rows below give T cell receptor beta chains drawn from one sample of a study of T and B cells in COVID-19 patients. TCRdb reprocessed the multiplex PCR reads via MiXCR and lists one record per CDR3 protein. The profile shows 10,000 to 15,000 distinct CDR3 sequences, more than 25% of them singletons. Material for sequencing was blood. These receptors all come from a human donor who had recovered from COVID-19. Each CDR3 is given with its conserved first and last residue. D genes are given only for firm matches. Size tells how often a clone was seen (once, few, many) or the class of an expanded clone, and some rows leave it out.

j_call: TRBJ2-1; v_call: TRBV28; d_call: TRBD2; clone_size: -; cdr3_nt: TGTGCCAGCAGTTTTAATATCCCACGACTAGCGGGGAACAATGAGCAGTTCTTC; cdr3_aa: CASSFNIPRLAGNNEQFF
j_call: TRBJ2-1; v_call: TRBV27; d_call: -; clone_size: many; cdr3_nt: TGTGCCAGCAGCCCTTTGAGTCCGGACTACAATGAGCAGTTCTTC; cdr3_aa: CASSPLSPDYNEQFF
j_call: TRBJ2-1; v_call: TRBV12-3/TRBV12-4; d_call: TRBD2; clone_size: -; cdr3_nt: TGTGCCAGCAGAAGACTAGCGGGAGTGGGAAATGAGCAGTTCTTC; cdr3_aa: CASRRLAGVGNEQFF
j_call: TRBJ2-2; v_call: TRBV10-1; d_call: TRBD1; clone_size: few; cdr3_nt: TGCGCCAGCCCGGGTTGTCGACACAGGGGTTCTATCGGGGAGCTGTTTTTT; cdr3_aa: CASPGCRHRGSIGELFF
j_call: TRBJ2-1; v_call: TRBV10-3; d_call: -; clone_size: few; cdr3_nt: TGTGCCATCAGTGAGGGAGGACACTTGGGCAATGAGCAGTTCTTC; cdr3_aa: CAISEGGHLGNEQFF
j_call: TRBJ2-1; v_call: TRBV6-5; d_call: -; clone_size: medium-sized; cdr3_nt: TGTGCCACAACACTGAACAATGAGCAGTTCTTC; cdr3_aa: CATTLNNEQFF
j_call: TRBJ1-2; v_call: TRBV5-6; d_call: -; clone_size: -; cdr3_nt: TGTGCCAGCAGCTTCGTGACAGCCTATGGCTACACCTTC; cdr3_aa: CASSFVTAYGYTF
j_call: TRBJ1-4; v_call: TRBV18; d_call: -; clone_size: few; cdr3_nt: TGTGCCAGCTCACCGGTTTGGGATGAAAAACTGTTTTTT; cdr3_aa: CASSPVWDEKLFF
j_call: TRBJ2-2; v_call: TRBV11-3; d_call: TRBD1; clone_size: medium-sized; cdr3_nt: TGTGCCAGCAGCGCCAGGGGGCGTCGTTCGGGGATGGACTTGCTCGCCGGGGAGCTGTTTTTT; cdr3_aa: CASSARGRRSGMDLLAGELFF
j_call: TRBJ2-5; v_call: TRBV6-5; d_call: TRBD1; clone_size: -; cdr3_nt: TGTGCCAGCAGTTTAGCCGGGACAGGAGGAGAGACCCAGTACTTC; cdr3_aa: CASSLAGTGGETQYF